This TCR beta chain was observed in a study of blood T cell repertoires in COVID-19. As for the study in general: T cells, B-cell-depleted T cells, or PBMCs supplied cDNA or gDNA.

The germline gives CDR1 ENHRY, CDR2 SYGVKD. J gave up 5 bases and V 10 bases, and 7 bases lay outside the gene matches. CDR3 length: 12 residues. Original data processing: Amplification of reference gene primers was used by the study to estimate nucleated cell counts. Assay: immunoSEQ multiplex PCR; the TCRdb copy retains only in-frame clones and omits some. The V and J calls and clone size are taken from that table; D and trimming were inferred from the DNA. The sample has 60,000 or so clones, roughly 80% seen once. This receptor was identified in a man aged 60-69 years with acute or convalescent COVID-19. Sequenced: peripheral blood. This chain links TRBV10-3 with TRBJ2-7, with 8 bases lining up with TRBD1. CDR3 DNA sequence: TGTGCCACCAAGCAGGGGGCGGACGAGCAGTACTTC. Translated, it gives CATKQGADEQYF.